The following is a T cell receptor (beta chain) sequence with its context. The sample originates from a study of blood T cell repertoires in COVID-19. Looking at the study overall: The samples span acute and convalescent COVID-19 from the United States, Italy and Spain. T cells, B-cell-depleted T cells, or PBMCs provided the cDNA or gDNA that served as material.

V lost 3 bases and J lost 5; bases outside the gene matches: 4. The CDR3 contains 14 residues. Germline-derived CDR1 and CDR2 are LNHDA and SQIVND (reference sequence). Original analysis: Amplification of reference gene primers provided the estimated nucleated cell counts. Profiling relied on immunoSEQ multiplex PCR, and the TCRdb table lists in-frame clones only, not all of them. V, J and clone size reflect that table, while D and trimming were determined from the DNA. The sample has over 55,000 clones, roughly 85% seen once; the top ten hold 4.7%. The TCR originated in a human donor in a cohort sampled during active COVID-19. The sample was peripheral blood. The rearrangement links TRBV19 to TRBJ2-1, with 7 bases matching TRBD1. CDR3 sequence (DNA): TGTGCCAGTAGTATTTTGGGACAGCACAATGAGCAGTTCTTC. It translates to CASSILGQHNEQFF.